This T cell receptor (beta chain) was sequenced during a study of blood T cell repertoires in COVID-19. Background on the study: From T cells, B-cell-depleted T cells, or PBMCs came the material, which was cDNA or gDNA.

This clone has a count of ten or more. The germline gives CDR1 LGHNA, CDR2 YSLEER. The CDR3 has 16 residues. V shed 0 bases, J shed 4 bases, and the junction held 1 base outside the gene matches. Assay: immunoSEQ multiplex PCR; the TCRdb copy retains only in-frame clones and omits some. In the table there are approximately 300,000 clones, over 75% of which are singletons. The source material was PBMCs or T cells enriched from blood (not recorded which). The TCR sequence derives from a woman in her thirties who had recovered from COVID-19. V and J are TRBV4-3 and TRBJ2-1; 12 bases map to TRBD2. DNA for the CDR3: TGCGCCAGCAGCCAAGATACTAGCGGGGGGTACAATGAGCAGTTCTTC. It specifies CASSQDTSGGYNEQFF.